This note documents a single TCR beta chain sequence. Other DNA sequences from this sample encode an identical CDR3 as well. This CDR3 comprises 12 residues. With 3 bases removed from V and 4 bases from J, the gap between germline ends came to 7 bases. Germline CDR1 and CDR2: SGHAT and FQNNGV. There were only Caucasian adults among the donors, and all lived in Nashville, Tennessee. Across several immunoSEQ plates, the genomic DNA of each subset was split evenly. The method was immunoSEQ multiplex PCR; TCRdb's version includes in-frame clones alone and lacks a portion of them. This table holds approximately 640,000 clones, about nine tenths found once. This entry comes from a study of shared clonotypes between healthy human individuals.

This TCR was sampled from a man aged 18 to 30 in good health. Some clones in this sample may be carry-over from other donors' samples. Sequenced input: memory CD8+ T cells from PBMCs. As to subset: CD45RO+ cells pooled with CCR7-negative TemRA cells. This rearrangement joins TRBV11-2 to TRBJ2-7, with D perhaps TRBD2 (6 bases). CDR3 bases: TGTGCCAGCAGCTTTGGGGGGTACGAGCAGTACTTC. Translating it yields CASSFGGYEQYF. The variable domain in full, completed from reference TRBV11-2 and TRBJ2-7, reads EAGVAQSPRYKIIEKRQSVAFWCNPISGHATLYWYQQILGQGPKLLIQFQNNGVVDDSQLPKDRFSAERLKGVDSTLKIQPAKLEDSAVYLCASSFGGYEQYFGPGTRLTVT.